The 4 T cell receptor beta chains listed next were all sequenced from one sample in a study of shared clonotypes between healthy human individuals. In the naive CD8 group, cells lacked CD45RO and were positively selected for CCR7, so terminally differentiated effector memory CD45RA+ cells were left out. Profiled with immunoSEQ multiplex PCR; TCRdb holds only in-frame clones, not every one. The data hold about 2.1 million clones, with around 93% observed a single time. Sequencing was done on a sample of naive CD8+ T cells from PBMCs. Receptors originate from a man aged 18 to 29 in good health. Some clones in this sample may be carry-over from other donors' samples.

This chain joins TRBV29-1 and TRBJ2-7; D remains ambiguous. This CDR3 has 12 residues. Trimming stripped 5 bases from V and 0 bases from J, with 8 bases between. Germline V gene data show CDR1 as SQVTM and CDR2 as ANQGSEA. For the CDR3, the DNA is TGCAGCGTTATTTCGAGCTCCTACGAGCAGTACTTC. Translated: CSVISSSYEQYF.

The CDR3 protein is CASTSSREQYF. CDR3 in DNA: TGTGCCAGCACCTCCAGCCGGGAGCAGTACTTC. V is TRBV27 and J is TRBJ2-7; D is undetermined. Trimming took 7 bases from V and 7 from J, leaving 11 bases between them. Germline V CDR1 and CDR2: MNHEY, SMNVEV (reference sequence). This CDR3 spans 11 amino acids.

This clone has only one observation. CDR3 in amino acids: CASSLLAGDDEQFF. DNA for the CDR3: TGTGCCAGCAGTTTGCTAGCGGGAGACGATGAGCAGTTCTTC. This chain joins TRBV27 and TRBJ2-1; 10 positions match TRBD2. V lost 3 bases and J lost 8; bases outside the gene matches: 4. This CDR3 comprises 14 residues. Germline V gene sequence: CDR1 MNHEY, CDR2 SMNVEV (reference sequence).

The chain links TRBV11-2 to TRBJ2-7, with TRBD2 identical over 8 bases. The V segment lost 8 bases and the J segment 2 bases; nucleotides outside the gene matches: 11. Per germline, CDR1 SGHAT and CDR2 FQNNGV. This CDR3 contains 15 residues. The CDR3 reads CASRPRTSRAYEQYF. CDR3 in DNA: TGTGCCAGCCGCCCCCGGACTAGCCGGGCCTACGAGCAGTACTTC.